The T cell receptor beta chain described here comes from a study of shared clonotypes between healthy human individuals. Generated by immunoSEQ multiplex PCR, the TCRdb table keeps only in-frame clones and is missing some. Of about 1 million clones in the sample, about 75% were seen once. The investigators split CD4+ cells into a CD45RA+ naive subset and a CD45RA-negative memory subset. At least ten counts were recorded for this clone. What it recognizes is unknown. Germline CDR1 reads SGHVS; CDR2 reads FNYEAQ. V dropped 5 bases and J dropped 2; count of bases not matched to a gene: 8. The CDR3 spans 16 residues. Study results and limitations: Naive CD4 clonotypes overlapped across a handful of donors at about 5.2%.

The rearrangement links TRBV7-6 to TRBJ2-1; TRBD1 matches 8 bases. The sample comprised memory CD4+ T cells sorted from blood. The subset denotes: CD45RA-negative fraction. The sequence derives from a young man in good health. CDR3 in amino acids: CASSPMPGQAYNEQFF. The CDR3 nucleotides are TGTGCCAGCAGCCCTATGCCGGGACAGGCCTACAATGAGCAGTTCTTC.